Shown below are 32 T cell receptor beta chains from a single sample sequenced in a study of blood T cell repertoires in COVID-19. Only in-frame clones appear in the TCRdb table, and some are missing; sequencing was by immunoSEQ multiplex PCR. The sample shows 450,000 or so clones, 90% of them seen only once. Sequenced: PBMCs or T cells enriched from blood (not recorded which). All receptors come from a man aged 18 to 29 who had recovered from COVID-19.

This chain connects TRBV2 to TRBJ1-3, with TRBD1 as a possible D gene (5 bases). Germline loops: CDR1 SNHLY, CDR2 FYNNEI. The CDR3 loop spans 13 amino acids. Trimming pared 5 bases from V and 1 base from J, leaving 6 bases between. The DNA for the CDR3 is TGTGCCAGCAGTCAGGGATCTGGAAACACCATATATTTT. This translates into CASSQGSGNTIYF. The complete variable domain, with remaining parts taken from reference TRBV2 and TRBJ1-3, reads EPEVTQTPSHQVTQMGQEVILRCVPISNHLYFYWYRQILGQKVEFLVSFYNNEISEKSEIFDDQFSVERPDGSNFTLKIRSTKLEDSAMYFCASSQGSGNTIYFGEGSWLTVV.

This chain uses TRBV3-1 (or the pseudogene TRBV3-2) with TRBJ2-7, with 10 bases fitting TRBD2. The CDR3 totals 14 residues. Per the germline V gene, CDR1 is LGHDT and CDR2 is YNNKEL (reference sequence). With V trimmed by 1 base and J by 3 bases, 0 bases remained unmatched. In nucleotides, the CDR3 is TGTGCCAGCAGCCAAGCTAGCGGGAGCTACGAGCAGTACTTC. This gives the protein CASSQASGSYEQYF.

The V gene is TRBV10-3, the J gene TRBJ2-7, with 8 bases matching TRBD2. The CDR3 spans 12 residues. V trimming: 7 bases; J trimming: 5 bases; junction bases outside the gene matches: 4. From germline, CDR1 is ENHRY and CDR2 SYGVKD. The CDR3 is CAITPGLDEQYF. CDR3 sequence (DNA): TGTGCCATCACCCCGGGACTAGACGAGCAGTACTTC.

Written as DNA, the CDR3 is TGCGCCAGCAGCCAAGTCACAGGGGTCGCAACGGGAATTCTTAATTCACCCCTCCACTTT. Amino acids: CASSQVTGVATGILNSPLHF. This chain connects TRBV4-1 to TRBJ1-6; 7 bases map to TRBD1. Germline V gene data show CDR1 as MGHRA and CDR2 as YSYEKL. This CDR3 contains 20 residues. The junction had 18 bases not matched to a gene; V was cut back by 1 base and J by 6 bases.

The chain uses TRBV10-3 and TRBJ1-6; 9 bases fit TRBD1. V was pared by 2 bases and J by 7 bases, with 3 bases of the junction left unmatched. The CDR3 is 15 residues long. CDR1 and CDR2 from the germline V gene are ENHRY and SYGVKD. The CDR3 here is CAISEVDRGNSPLHF. The CDR3 DNA is TGTGCCATCAGTGAGGTGGACAGGGGAAATTCACCCCTCCACTTT.

This clone was recorded only once. This CDR3 reads CASSPPGRRASDTQYF. CDR3 in DNA: TGTGCCAGCAGTCCACCGGGACGGAGGGCATCAGATACGCAGTATTTT. The chain joins TRBV28 to TRBJ2-3; TRBD2 is a possible D gene (6 bases). The ends were cut back, 5 bases at V and 4 bases at J, with 19 bases in the middle. Germline V CDR1 and CDR2: MDHEN, SYDVKM. The CDR3 sequence is 16 residues long.

The gene calls are TRBV6-5 and TRBJ2-7; TRBD1 might be the D (5 bases). V gave up 6 bases and J gave up 2 bases, with 14 bases separating them. CDR3 size: 14 residues. Germline V gives CDR1 MNHEY, CDR2 SVGAGI. The CDR3 sequence: CASSLTETTYEQYF. CDR3 DNA: TGTGCCAGCAGCTTGACAGAGACCACCTACGAGCAGTACTTC.

The chain carries TRBV6-2 or TRBV6-3 and TRBJ2-1; D remains ambiguous. The CDR3 loop spans 13 amino acids. Germline CDR1 MNHEY, CDR2 SVGEGT. V gave up 4 bases and J gave up 10 bases, with 14 bases separating them. The CDR3 DNA reads TGTGCCAGCAGTTCCCTCTCTCGCGGCGAGCAGTTCTTC. It translates to CASSSLSRGEQFF.

The rearrangement joins TRBV18 to TRBJ2-2; maybe TRBD2 (5 bases). Trimming shortened V by 0 bases and J by 5 bases, and 16 bases separated the two germline ends. Per the germline V gene, CDR1 is KGHSH and CDR2 is LQKENI. The CDR3 length is 17 residues. In DNA, the CDR3 is TGTGCCAGCTCACCACCGACCCGGGGAAGGTGGACCGGGGAGCTGTTTTTT. It yields the protein CASSPPTRGRWTGELFF.

The V call is TRBV2, the J call TRBJ1-2, with D tentatively TRBD1 (6 bases). Looked up from germline, CDR1 is SNHLY and CDR2 is FYNNEI. This CDR3 contains 14 residues. V was clipped by 5 bases and J by 10 bases, with 20 bases between them. The CDR3 here is CASSYGGQIQDYTF. CDR3 nucleotides: TGTGCCAGCAGTTATGGGGGACAAATTCAGGACTACACCTTC.

J is TRBJ2-7 and V is TRBV11-2; 12 bases are a match to TRBD1. V shed 2 bases, J shed 2 bases, and the junction held 7 bases outside the gene matches. Germline V lookup: CDR1 SGHAT, CDR2 FQNNGV. This CDR3 comprises 17 residues. The CDR3 reads CASSLSEGTGGAYEQYF. DNA of the CDR3: TGTGCCAGCAGCTTAAGTGAGGGGACAGGGGGCGCCTACGAGCAGTACTTC.

The chain has TRBV30 and TRBJ2-2; possible D gene TRBD2, 6 bases. CDR1 and CDR2 (germline): GTSNPN, SVGIG (reference sequence). V gave up 3 bases and J gave up 4 bases, with 6 bases separating them. The CDR3 covers 12 residues. The CDR3 bases are TGTGCCTGGAGGGAGGGCACCGGGGAGCTGTTTTTT. This translates into CAWREGTGELFF.

J is TRBJ2-3 and V is TRBV4-1; a possible D gene is TRBD1 (6 bases). Germline CDR1 MGHRA, CDR2 YSYEKL. V lost 4 bases to trimming and J lost 2 bases, with 19 bases between them. This CDR3 has 17 residues. The chain's CDR3 is CASSLTPTGRSTDTQYF. CDR3 nucleotide sequence: TGCGCCAGCAGCCTAACCCCGACAGGTCGGTCCACAGATACGCAGTATTTT.

The V and J genes are TRBV5-4 and TRBJ1-1; D not certain. CDR1 and CDR2 (germline): SGHNT, YYREEE (reference sequence). This CDR3 contains 13 residues. V was clipped by 0 bases and J by 7 bases, with 10 bases between them. The chain's CDR3 is CASSLGQINEAFF. In DNA, the CDR3 is TGTGCCAGCAGCTTGGGCCAGATAAATGAAGCTTTCTTT.

The V gene is TRBV30, the J gene TRBJ2-2; TRBD2 aligns across 7 bases. The length of the CDR3 is 13 residues. Germline CDR1 is GTSNPN and CDR2 is SVGIG (reference sequence). V dropped 5 bases and J dropped 6; count of bases not matched to a gene: 6. Here the CDR3 reads CAWDLAAPGELFF. In DNA form, the CDR3 reads TGTGCCTGGGACCTAGCGGCCCCCGGGGAGCTGTTTTTT. Full variable domain (rest looked up from reference TRBV30 and TRBJ2-2): SQTIHQWPATLVQPVGSPLSLECTVEGTSNPNLYWYRQAAGRGLQLLFYSVGIGQISSEVPQNLSASRPQDRQFILSSKKLLLSDSGFYLCAWDLAAPGELFFGEGSRLTVL.

The table lists this clone with a few counts. The chain is built from TRBV24-1 and TRBJ1-5; TRBD1 matches at 8 bases. This CDR3 spans 15 amino acids. CDR1 is KGHDR, CDR2 SFDVKD, per germline. V shed 4 bases, J shed 1 base, and the junction held 2 bases outside the gene matches. The CDR3 coding sequence is TGTGCCACCAGTGAGAGACAGGGGAGCAATCAGCCCCAGCATTTT. Amino acids: CATSERQGSNQPQHF.

This clone is a singleton in its sample. The V gene is TRBV3-1 (or the pseudogene TRBV3-2), the J gene TRBJ1-6, with D tentatively TRBD1 (5 bases). The CDR3 totals 16 residues. Looked up from germline, CDR1 is LGHDT and CDR2 is YNNKEL (reference sequence). V gave up 4 bases and J gave up 10 bases, with 20 bases separating them. As DNA, the CDR3 is TGTGCCAGCAGCCCGCGAGAAGGGGCCCTAGGGTCACCCCTCCACTTT. It encodes CASSPREGALGSPLHF.

CDR3 region: CASSQSFDSLNTEAFF. CDR3 in DNA: TGTGCCAGCAGTCAATCCTTCGACAGTCTAAACACTGAAGCTTTCTTT. The rearrangement joins TRBV6-4 to TRBJ1-1, with D possibly being TRBD1 (5 bases). The CDR3 consists of 16 residues. The V gene lost 5 bases and the J gene lost 2 bases, with 18 bases spanning the gap. CDR1 and CDR2 from the germline V gene are MRHNA and SNTAGT.

For this clone: This CDR3 is also generated by other DNA sequences in the sample. The rearrangement joins TRBV5-1 to TRBJ2-1, with D hard to call. This CDR3 spans 12 amino acids. Trimming took off 2 bases at V and 6 bases at J, with 6 bases between the two ends. Germline CDR1 is SGHRS and CDR2 is YFSETQ. The CDR3 loop reads CASSLPSNEQFF. The CDR3 nucleotides read TGCGCCAGCAGCTTACCCAGCAATGAGCAGTTCTTC.

CDR3 sequence (DNA): TGCAGCGTAGAAAAGGGGAAGGGCTACACCTTC. The encoded protein is CSVEKGKGYTF. The chain combines TRBV29-1 with TRBJ1-2; possibly TRBD1 for D (5 bases). Trimming removed 6 bases at V and 8 bases at J, with 13 bases between. The CDR3 runs 11 residues. Germline V gene data show CDR1 as SQVTM and CDR2 as ANQGSEA.

V is TRBV11-2 and J is TRBJ1-2; 10 bases are a match to TRBD1. The junction had 20 bases not matched to a gene; V was cut back by 5 bases and J by 8 bases. CDR3 length equals 18 residues. CDR1 and CDR2 (germline): SGHAT, FQNNGV. CDR3 in DNA: TGTGCCAGCAGCGATGGACCGACAGGGGGCGCTTTCTTAGCCGGCTACACCTTC. It translates to CASSDGPTGGAFLAGYTF.

The chain uses TRBV27 and TRBJ2-1, with TRBD2 matching 14 bases. This CDR3 has 17 residues. V gave up 5 bases and J gave up 7 bases; unmatched junction bases: 10. The germline CDR1 and CDR2 sequences are MNHEY and SMNVEV (reference sequence). The CDR3 region is CASSGRTSGRPRNEQFF. CDR3 bases: TGTGCCAGCAGTGGACGGACTAGCGGGAGGCCGCGGAATGAGCAGTTCTTC.

The gene calls are TRBV5-4 and TRBJ2-1; 7 nucleotides match TRBD2. This CDR3 has 15 residues. CDR1 is SGHNT and CDR2 is YYREEE in the germline V gene (reference sequence). After removal of 3 bases from V and 6 bases from J, the junction contained 9 bases not matched to a gene. The CDR3 spells CASSSLAGPVNEQFF. CDR3 sequence (DNA): TGTGCCAGCAGCTCGTTAGCGGGCCCCGTCAATGAGCAGTTCTTC.

The chain couples TRBV2 to TRBJ1-5, with a possible D match to TRBD1 (5 bases). The CDR3 runs 16 residues. V lost 3 bases to trimming and J lost 6 bases, with 18 bases between them. Germline CDR1 and CDR2: SNHLY and FYNNEI. The CDR3 is CASSDGRGLYGQPQHF. CDR3 bases: TGTGCCAGCAGTGACGGTAGGGGCCTTTATGGTCAGCCCCAGCATTTT.

This chain links TRBV5-1 with TRBJ2-7; 10 positions match TRBD1. Germline lookup yields CDR1 SGHRS and CDR2 YFSETQ. V dropped 4 bases and J dropped 3; count of bases not matched to a gene: 7. CDR3 length equals 15 residues. In DNA form, the CDR3 reads TGCGCCAGCAGCGGAGGACAGGGGGGCAACTACGAGCAGTACTTC. Protein sequence: CASSGGQGGNYEQYF.

The rearrangement joins TRBV6-5 to TRBJ2-3; a possible D gene is TRBD2 (5 bases). Germline CDR1 and CDR2: MNHEY and SVGAGI. Trimming pared 6 bases from V and 6 bases from J, leaving 10 bases between. This CDR3 spans 12 amino acids. The CDR3 loop is CASRRTSDTQYF. CDR3 nucleotides: TGTGCCAGCAGGAGGACTTCTGATACGCAGTATTTT.

The chain combines TRBV14 with TRBJ1-6; D remains unclear. The CDR3 consists of 15 residues. The V end was cut by 3 bases, the J end by 4 bases, with 10 bases between. Germline V gives CDR1 SGHDN, CDR2 FVKESK. CDR3 residues: CASSQASGYNSPLHF. CDR3 DNA: TGTGCCAGCAGCCAGGCCTCAGGATATAATTCACCCCTCCACTTT.

This sequence joins TRBV3-1 (or the pseudogene TRBV3-2) and TRBJ1-2, with 11 bases identical to TRBD1. This CDR3 has 13 amino acids. In germline, CDR1 is LGHDT, CDR2 YNNKEL (reference sequence). After removal of 6 bases from V and 9 bases from J, the junction contained 6 bases not matched to a gene. In DNA, the CDR3 is TGTGCCAGCAGGAGTGGGACAGGGGGGAGCTACACCTTC. As protein: CASRSGTGGSYTF.

This chain connects TRBV7-9 to TRBJ2-2; perhaps TRBD2 as D (5 bases). Germline CDR1 is SEHNR and CDR2 is FQNEAQ (reference sequence). The CDR3 consists of 14 residues. V was clipped by 11 bases and J by 2 bases, with 15 bases between them. The CDR3 is CAHHGEFNTGELFF. In nucleotides, the CDR3 is TGTGCCCATCATGGGGAGTTTAACACCGGGGAGCTGTTTTTT.

The J gene is TRBJ1-1, the V gene TRBV30; 7 positions agree with TRBD1. The germline V gene encodes CDR1 GTSNPN and CDR2 SVGIG (reference sequence). This CDR3 contains 13 residues. V lost 8 bases and J lost 4; bases outside the gene matches: 10. The CDR3 sequence: CARTETGLTEAFF. The CDR3 DNA reads as TGTGCCCGAACAGAGACAGGGCTCACTGAAGCTTTCTTT.

The chain recombines TRBV2 with TRBJ1-5; perhaps TRBD1 as D (5 bases). V was cut by 2 bases and J by 1 base, with 12 bases left in between. Looked up from germline, CDR1 is SNHLY and CDR2 is FYNNEI. CDR3 length equals 16 residues. Written as DNA, the CDR3 is TGTGCCAGCAGTGAAAGGGCAGGGCTGAGCAATCAGCCCCAGCATTTT. Its translation is CASSERAGLSNQPQHF.

The rearrangement uses TRBV19 and TRBJ1-5; D is ambiguous. CDR1 LNHDA and CDR2 SQIVND come from the germline V gene (reference sequence). V dropped 5 bases and J dropped 4 bases, with 24 bases sitting between them. The length of the CDR3 is 18 residues. The DNA of the CDR3 is TGTGCCAGTAGTCTCAAGGGAACGGCTCTAGCCTATAATCAGCCCCAGCATTTT. Translating it yields CASSLKGTALAYNQPQHF.